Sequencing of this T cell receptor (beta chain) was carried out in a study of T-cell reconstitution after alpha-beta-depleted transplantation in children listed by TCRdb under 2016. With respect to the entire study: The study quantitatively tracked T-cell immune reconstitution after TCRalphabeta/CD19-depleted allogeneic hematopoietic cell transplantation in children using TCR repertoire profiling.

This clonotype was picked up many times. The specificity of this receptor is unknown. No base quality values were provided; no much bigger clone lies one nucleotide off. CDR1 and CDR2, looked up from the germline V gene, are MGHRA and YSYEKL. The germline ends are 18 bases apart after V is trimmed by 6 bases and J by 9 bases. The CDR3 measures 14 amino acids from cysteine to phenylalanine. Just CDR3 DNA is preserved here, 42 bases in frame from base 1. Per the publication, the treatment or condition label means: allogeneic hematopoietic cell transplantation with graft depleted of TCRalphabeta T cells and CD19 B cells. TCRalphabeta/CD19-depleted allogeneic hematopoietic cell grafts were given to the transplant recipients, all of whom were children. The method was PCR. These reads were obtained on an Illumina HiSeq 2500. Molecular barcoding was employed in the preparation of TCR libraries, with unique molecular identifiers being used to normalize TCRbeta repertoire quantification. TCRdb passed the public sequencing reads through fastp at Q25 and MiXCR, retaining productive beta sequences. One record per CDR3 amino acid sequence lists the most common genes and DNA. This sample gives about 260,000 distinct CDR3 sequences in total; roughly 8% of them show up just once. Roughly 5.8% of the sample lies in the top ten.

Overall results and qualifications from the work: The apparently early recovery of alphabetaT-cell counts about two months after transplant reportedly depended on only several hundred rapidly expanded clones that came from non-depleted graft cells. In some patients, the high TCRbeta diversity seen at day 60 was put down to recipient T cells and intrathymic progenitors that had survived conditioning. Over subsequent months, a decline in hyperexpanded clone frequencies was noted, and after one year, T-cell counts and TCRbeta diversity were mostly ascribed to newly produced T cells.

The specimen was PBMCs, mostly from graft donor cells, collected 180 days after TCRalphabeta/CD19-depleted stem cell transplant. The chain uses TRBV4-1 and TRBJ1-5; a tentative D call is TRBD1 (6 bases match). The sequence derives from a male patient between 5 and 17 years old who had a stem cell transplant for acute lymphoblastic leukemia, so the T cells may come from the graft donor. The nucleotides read TGCGCCAGCAGTTACAGGGCCTCCAGGGTGCCCCAGCATTTT. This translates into CASSYRASRVPQHF.